These 15 T cell receptor beta chains were all obtained from the same sample, sequenced in a study of blood T cell repertoires in COVID-19. Assay used: immunoSEQ multiplex PCR; TCRdb lists only in-frame clones, some missing. The repertoire holds roughly 100,000 clones, with around nine tenths as singletons. Sequencing was done on a sample of peripheral blood. All receptors derive from a woman of 80 years or more in a cohort sampled during active COVID-19.

This clone was detected a few times. The chain joins TRBV27 to TRBJ2-7; 7 bases are shared with TRBD1. Losses at the gene ends were 0 bases for V and 2 bases for J; bases not matched to a gene: 4. The V gene's germline CDR1 is MNHEY and CDR2 SMNVEV (reference sequence). CDR3 length: 15 residues. CDR3 loop: CASSLSRTGAYEQYF. The CDR3 bases are TGTGCCAGCAGTTTATCGAGGACAGGAGCCTACGAGCAGTACTTC.

This sequence joins TRBV3-1 (or the pseudogene TRBV3-2) and TRBJ1-2; D may be TRBD1 (6 bases). The germline V and J ends were trimmed by 2 bases and 2 bases, with 6 bases remaining between them. The CDR3 covers 13 residues. Germline V gene lookup returns CDR1 LGHDT and CDR2 YNNKEL (reference sequence). The CDR3 region has the DNA TGTGCCAGCAGCCAAACAGGGAACTATGGCTACACCTTC. It codes for CASSQTGNYGYTF.

The chain has TRBV5-1 and TRBJ2-7; 7 positions agree with TRBD1. Germline V gene lookup returns CDR1 SGHRS and CDR2 YFSETQ. The CDR3 totals 15 residues. J lost 0 bases, V lost 0 bases, and 3 bases had no gene match. CDR3: CASSLGGQSSYEQYF. The CDR3 DNA sequence: TGCGCCAGCAGCTTGGGGGGACAGAGCTCCTACGAGCAGTACTTC.

The chain has TRBV4-1 and TRBJ2-5, with 8 bases that match TRBD1. Looked up from germline, CDR1 is MGHRA and CDR2 is YSYEKL. This CDR3 is built from 16 residues. After removal of 0 bases from V and 1 base from J, the junction contained 4 bases not matched to a gene. CDR3 protein: CASSQDRQGPQETQYF. CDR3 DNA: TGCGCCAGCAGCCAAGATAGACAGGGGCCCCAAGAGACCCAGTACTTC.

This chain links TRBV5-4 with TRBJ1-2; 7 positions agree with TRBD1. The CDR3 sequence is 14 residues long. Germline trimming cut 3 bases from V and 4 bases from J; bases unmatched to any gene: 6. Germline V CDR1 and CDR2: SGHNT, YYREEE (reference sequence). In DNA form, the CDR3 reads TGTGCCAGCAGCTCCACCGGGACAGCCTATGGCTACACCTTC. The encoded protein is CASSSTGTAYGYTF.

The chain is built from TRBV3-1 (or the pseudogene TRBV3-2) and TRBJ1-4; maybe TRBD1 (5 bases). Germline CDR1 and CDR2: LGHDT and YNNKEL (reference sequence). The CDR3 spans 16 residues. V was cut by 3 bases and J by 7 bases, with 18 bases left in between. The CDR3 spells CASSHAGLITAEKLFF. CDR3 DNA sequence: TGTGCCAGCAGCCACGCGGGGCTCATCACGGCTGAAAAACTGTTTTTT.

This chain links TRBV7-3 with TRBJ1-1; D ambiguous. The germline V and J ends were trimmed by 3 bases and 6 bases, with 11 bases remaining between them. Germline V gives CDR1 SGHTA, CDR2 FQGTGA. This CDR3 has 13 residues. The CDR3, as DNA: TGTGCCAGCAGCTTGAATCAGGTCTCTGAAGCTTTCTTT. It translates to CASSLNQVSEAFF.

This rearrangement joins TRBV4-1 to TRBJ1-3, with TRBD1 as a possible D gene (6 bases). The germline V and J ends were trimmed by 2 bases and 6 bases, with 14 bases remaining between them. CDR3 length: 15 residues. Germline CDR1 and CDR2: MGHRA and YSYEKL. The CDR3 DNA is TGCGCCAGCAGCCAAAGGGGGGGGCTCGAAAACACCATATATTTT. Translated: CASSQRGGLENTIYF.

V usage is TRBV7-2 and J usage is TRBJ2-2; tentative D call: TRBD2 (5 bases). Germline V gene lookup returns CDR1 SGHTA and CDR2 FQGNSA. The CDR3 runs to 14 residues. The V end lost 10 bases, the J end lost 8 bases, and 20 bases lay between the germline ends. The CDR3 sequence: CATRLELVFGELFF. CDR3 bases: TGTGCCACCAGACTTGAACTAGTTTTTGGGGAGCTGTTTTTT.

The chain couples TRBV28 to TRBJ1-5, with D possibly TRBD1 on 6 matching bases. V lost 6 bases to trimming and J lost 5 bases, with 8 bases between them. CDR3 length equals 12 residues. Germline CDR1 reads MDHEN; CDR2 reads SYDVKM. The CDR3 here is CASSQGYQPQHF. DNA for the CDR3: TGTGCCAGCAGCCAGGGGTATCAGCCCCAGCATTTT. Together with reference TRBV28 and TRBJ1-5, the CDR3 gives the full variable domain: DVKVTQSSRYLVKRTGEKVFLECVQDMDHENMFWYRQDPGLGLRLIYFSYDVKMKEKGDIPEGYSVSREKKERFSLILESASTNQTSMYLCASSQGYQPQHFGDGTRLSIL.

This chain uses TRBV3-1 (or the pseudogene TRBV3-2) with TRBJ2-5, with D possibly matching TRBD1 (6 bases). Trimming took 4 bases from V and 1 from J, leaving 10 bases between them. This CDR3 contains 14 residues. The V gene's germline CDR1 is LGHDT and CDR2 YNNKEL (reference sequence). CDR3 nucleotide sequence: TGTGCCAGCAGCCCTCGACAGGTCCAAGAGACCCAGTACTTC. Its protein product is CASSPRQVQETQYF.

The V and J genes are TRBV6-5 and TRBJ1-2, with TRBD1 matching over 12 bases. The CDR3 is 13 residues long. Germline assignment: CDR1 MNHEY and CDR2 SVGAGI. The V and J ends lost 6 bases and 8 bases, in that order; junction bases with no gene match: 4. For the CDR3, the DNA is TGTGCCAGCAGAGGGACAGGGGGCGACGGCTACACCTTC. As protein: CASRGTGGDGYTF.

V usage is TRBV4-1 and J usage is TRBJ1-4; D call uncertain. V dropped 1 base and J dropped 5 bases, with 14 bases sitting between them. This CDR3 region has 16 residues. Germline loops: CDR1 MGHRA, CDR2 YSYEKL. The CDR3 nucleotides read TGCGCCAGCAGCCAAGTTCTTCAAAGCCGAAATGAAAAACTGTTTTTT. Translated, it gives CASSQVLQSRNEKLFF.

With regard to this clone: One junction end disagrees with the germline gene, perhaps due to a read error. The rearrangement joins TRBV7-7 to TRBJ2-3; 11 bases align to TRBD1. Germline CDR1 and CDR2: SSHAT and FNYEAQ (reference sequence). This CDR3 is built from 15 residues. This chain's CDR3 is CASSLGTGGPDTQYF. In DNA form, the CDR3 reads TGTGCTAGCAGCCTGGGGACAGGGGGTCCAGATACGCAGTATTTT.

The CDR3 spells CASNAGSKDTQYF. CDR3 bases: TGTGCCAGCAACGCGGGATCGAAAGATACGCAGTATTTT. V is TRBV9 and J is TRBJ2-3; possibly TRBD2 for D (6 bases). The CDR3 extends over 13 amino acids. CDR1 SGDLS and CDR2 YYNGEE come from the germline V gene. Between the trimmed V and J ends, which lost 6 bases and 5 bases, there was a span of 13 bases.